Described below is a single T cell receptor beta chain sequence and its context. Some clones are missing from TCRdb's copy, which holds only in-frame ones; the method was immunoSEQ multiplex PCR. The top ten clones hold 1.5% to 2% of a sample with around 2,000,000 clones, more than 85% of them seen once. The CDR3 contains 14 residues. Trimming left V 2 bases short and J 2 bases short, with 10 bases between. CDR1 and CDR2 from the germline V gene are SGHVS and FQNEAQ. CD45RO-negative cells were positively selected for CCR7, leaving out terminally differentiated effector memory CD45RA+ cells. The data stem from a study of shared clonotypes between healthy human individuals.

The chain links TRBV7-8 to TRBJ2-7; D might be TRBD1 (6 bases). The TCR originated in a man younger than 35 in good health. Some clones in this sample may be carry-over from other donors' samples. The specimen sequenced was naive CD8+ T cells from PBMCs. The CDR3 DNA is TGTGCCAGCAGCTTAACAGGGATGCCCTACGAGCAGTACTTC. Protein sequence: CASSLTGMPYEQYF.